One sample yielded the 18 T cell receptor beta chains listed below, sequenced in a study of shared clonotypes between healthy human individuals. Assay: immunoSEQ multiplex PCR; the TCRdb copy retains only in-frame clones and omits some. The sample records roughly 1.5 million clones, approximately 98% being singletons. Sequenced input: naive CD4+ T cells sorted from blood. As for subset: CD45RA+ positively selected. These receptors were collected from a man aged 30 to 45 in good health.

This chain links TRBV9 with TRBJ2-1, with 12 bases lining up with TRBD2. The CDR3 length is 15 residues. CDR1 SGDLS and CDR2 YYNGEE come from the germline V gene. V shed 0 bases, J shed 12 bases, and the junction held 7 bases outside the gene matches. DNA of the CDR3: TGTGCCAGCAGCGTAGGGACTAGCGGGATGGCGATGCAGTTCTTC. Translating it yields CASSVGTSGMAMQFF.

The rearrangement joins TRBV2 to TRBJ2-7; 8 positions agree with TRBD1. CDR3 length: 13 residues. Germline lookup yields CDR1 SNHLY and CDR2 FYNNEI. V dropped 7 bases and J dropped 6; count of bases not matched to a gene: 8. CDR3: CASTRDRSPEQYF. CDR3 nucleotides: TGTGCCAGCACTCGGGACAGGTCCCCCGAGCAGTACTTC.

The CDR3: CASSQDGRGTGSYEQYF. CDR3 DNA sequence: TGCGCCAGCAGCCAAGATGGTCGGGGTACAGGTTCCTACGAGCAGTACTTC. V gene TRBV4-3 combines with J gene TRBJ2-7; D is perhaps TRBD1 or TRBD2 (5 bases each). Germline-derived CDR1 and CDR2 are LGHNA and YSLEER. CDR3 size: 17 residues. V lost 0 bases and J 1 base, leaving 16 bases between the germline ends.

J is TRBJ1-5 and V is TRBV21-1; TRBD1, the table's D call, was not compared with the DNA. TRBV21-1 is classified as a pseudogene. CDR3 size: 18 residues. The CDR3 sequence is CASRTGQGLRGVMQPQHF. Written as DNA, the CDR3 is TGTGCCAGCAGGACGGGACAGGGTTTACGAGGGGTTATGCAGCCCCAGCATTTT.

This clone was seen only once. The rearrangement links TRBV11-2 to TRBJ1-3; D call uncertain. Per germline, CDR1 SGHAT and CDR2 FQNNGV. The CDR3 length is 13 residues. The V end lost 3 bases, the J end lost 4 bases, and 7 bases lay between the germline ends. The CDR3 sequence: CASSFGFGNTIYF. CDR3 in DNA: TGTGCCAGCAGCTTTGGGTTCGGAAACACCATATATTTT.

This clone was seen a single time. The chain employs TRBV5-1 and TRBJ2-1; TRBD2 matches 8 bases. Germline V CDR1 and CDR2: SGHRS, YFSETQ. The CDR3 totals 16 residues. Trimming took 4 bases from V and 2 from J; bases not matched to a gene: 8. The CDR3 is CASSATGLGPYNEQFF. Written as DNA, the CDR3 is TGCGCCAGCAGCGCAACGGGACTAGGTCCCTACAATGAGCAGTTCTTC.

The chain carries TRBV11-2 and TRBJ2-1; D is unclear. Looked up from germline, CDR1 is SGHAT and CDR2 is FQNNGV. V dropped 3 bases and J dropped 5 bases, with 14 bases sitting between them. The CDR3 is 15 residues long. CDR3 DNA sequence: TGTGCCAGCAGCTTCCGAGCCGCTAGACACAATGAGCAGTTCTTC. Its protein is CASSFRAARHNEQFF.

V usage is TRBV28 and J usage is TRBJ1-1; no definite D call. Germline V gives CDR1 MDHEN, CDR2 SYDVKM. Trimming removed 4 bases from V and 5 bases from J, with 8 bases in between. This CDR3 has 12 residues. CDR3 DNA sequence: TGTGCCAGCAGTTCAGCTAGTACTGAAGCTTTCTTT. It is translated as CASSSASTEAFF.

V usage is TRBV25-1 and J usage is TRBJ2-3; no definite D call. Germline CDR1 MGHDK, CDR2 SYGVNS. The CDR3 loop spans 15 amino acids. V lost 5 bases and J lost 0, with 12 bases in between. CDR3 loop: CASSPSMPSTDTQYF. Written as DNA, the CDR3 is TGTGCCAGCAGTCCAAGTATGCCTAGCACAGATACGCAGTATTTT.

Notes on this clone: A much larger clone sits a single nucleotide away, making a read error possible. This same CDR3 is encoded by further DNA sequences in the sample. The chain has TRBV5-4 and TRBJ2-5; no clear D. Germline values: CDR1 SGHNT, CDR2 YYREEE (reference sequence). The CDR3 is made up of 11 amino acids. V was cut by 0 bases and J by 3 bases, with 0 bases left in between. The CDR3: CASSLEETQYF. The DNA for the CDR3 is TGTGCCAGCAGCTTGGAAGAGACCCAGTACTTC.

The chain couples TRBV6-6 to TRBJ2-7; the match to TRBD2 covers 12 bases. V shed 4 bases and J 4 bases; nucleotides not matched to a gene: 8. The CDR3 has 16 amino acids. CDR1 MNHNY and CDR2 SVGAGI come from the germline V gene (reference sequence). CDR3 sequence reads: CASSSASGRAAYEQYF. DNA of the CDR3: TGTGCCAGCAGTTCAGCTAGCGGGAGGGCCGCGTACGAGCAGTACTTC.

This chain links TRBV2 with TRBJ1-5; 8 bases map to TRBD1. Trimming took 6 bases from V and 4 from J; bases not matched to a gene: 5. Germline V gene sequence: CDR1 SNHLY, CDR2 FYNNEI. The CDR3 consists of 14 residues. The CDR3 nucleotides are TGTGCCAGCAGGGGGACAGGCTTAAATCAGCCCCAGCATTTT. Encoded protein: CASRGTGLNQPQHF. Based on the CDR3 plus reference TRBV2 and TRBJ1-5, the full variable domain is EPEVTQTPSHQVTQMGQEVILRCVPISNHLYFYWYRQILGQKVEFLVSFYNNEISEKSEIFDDQFSVERPDGSNFTLKIRSTKLEDSAMYFCASRGTGLNQPQHFGDGTRLSIL.

V and J are TRBV6-1 and TRBJ2-1; 12 nucleotides line up with TRBD2. Germline CDR1 and CDR2: MNHNS and SASEGT. V dropped 7 bases and J dropped 10; count of bases not matched to a gene: 11. The CDR3 totals 15 residues. This CDR3 is CASTPGVLAGGEQFF. For the CDR3, the DNA is TGTGCCAGCACCCCGGGGGTACTAGCGGGAGGCGAGCAGTTCTTC.

V gene TRBV6-4 combines with J gene TRBJ2-3; no definite D call. In germline, CDR1 is MRHNA, CDR2 SNTAGT. This CDR3 is 17 amino acids long. Trimming removed 0 bases at V and 0 bases at J, with 13 bases between. CDR3 loop: CASSDSPLAASTDTQYF. As DNA, the CDR3 is TGTGCCAGCAGTGACTCCCCTCTTGCGGCCAGCACAGATACGCAGTATTTT.

This clone was counted once. The rearrangement uses TRBV11-2 and TRBJ1-2, with 8 nucleotides matching TRBD1. The germline V gene has CDR1 SGHAT and CDR2 FQNNGV. This CDR3 is built from 16 residues. V gave up 1 base and J gave up 4 bases; unmatched junction bases: 8. CDR3 bases: TGTGCCAGCAGCTTAGTCCCAGGGACAGGAAGCTATGGCTACACCTTC. It translates to CASSLVPGTGSYGYTF.

The chain carries TRBV2 and TRBJ1-4; D is possibly TRBD1 (6 bases). The V gene lost 6 bases and the J gene lost 7 bases, with 12 bases spanning the gap. The CDR3 extends over 13 amino acids. The V gene's germline CDR1 is SNHLY and CDR2 FYNNEI. CDR3 residues: CASSGQGSEKLFF. CDR3 sequence (DNA): TGTGCCAGCAGCGGGCAGGGGAGTGAAAAACTGTTTTTT.

This clone came up once. This chain links TRBV28 with TRBJ1-2, with D tentatively TRBD1 (6 bases). Germline values: CDR1 MDHEN, CDR2 SYDVKM. There are 12 residues in the CDR3. Trimming cost V 3 bases and J 10 bases, with 12 bases left between them. Written as DNA, the CDR3 is TGTGCCAGCAGTTTGTCACAGGGAAACTACACCTTC. It specifies CASSLSQGNYTF.

The genes are TRBV5-8 and TRBJ1-5; TRBD1 agrees at 7 bases. There are 15 residues in the CDR3. Germline CDR1 is SGHTS and CDR2 is YDEGEE. The J segment lost 4 bases and the V segment lost 3 bases, leaving 7 bases of the junction unmatched. DNA for the CDR3: TGTGCCAGCAGCTCCGGGACAGTCAAAAATCAGCCCCAGCATTTT. Protein sequence: CASSSGTVKNQPQHF.